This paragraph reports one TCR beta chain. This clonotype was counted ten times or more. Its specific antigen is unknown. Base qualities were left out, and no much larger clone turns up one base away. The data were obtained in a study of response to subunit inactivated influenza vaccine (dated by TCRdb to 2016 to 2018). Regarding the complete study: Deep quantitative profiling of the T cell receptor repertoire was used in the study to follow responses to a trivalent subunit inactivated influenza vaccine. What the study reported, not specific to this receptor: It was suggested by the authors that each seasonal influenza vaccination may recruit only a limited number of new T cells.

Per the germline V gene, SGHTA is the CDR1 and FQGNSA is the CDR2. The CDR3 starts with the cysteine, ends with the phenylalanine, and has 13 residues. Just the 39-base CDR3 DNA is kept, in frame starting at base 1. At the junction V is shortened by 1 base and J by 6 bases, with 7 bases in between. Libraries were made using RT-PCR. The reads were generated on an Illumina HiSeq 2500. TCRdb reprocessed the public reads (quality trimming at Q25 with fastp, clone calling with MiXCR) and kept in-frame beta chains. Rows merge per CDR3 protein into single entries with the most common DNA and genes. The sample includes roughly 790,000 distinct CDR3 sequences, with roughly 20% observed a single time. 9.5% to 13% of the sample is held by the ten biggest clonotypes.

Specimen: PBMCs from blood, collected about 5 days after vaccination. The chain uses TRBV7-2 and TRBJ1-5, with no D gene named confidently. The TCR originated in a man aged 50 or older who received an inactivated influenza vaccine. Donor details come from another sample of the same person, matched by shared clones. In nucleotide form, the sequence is TGTGCCAGCAGCTTAGACGATCGTCAGCCCCAGCATTTT. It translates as CASSLDDRQPQHF.